This T cell receptor beta chain originates from a study of blood T cell repertoires in COVID-19. Looking at the study overall: Sample material is recorded as cDNA or gDNA derived from T cells, B-cell-depleted T cells, or PBMCs.

The V and J ends lost 4 bases and 5 bases respectively, with 7 bases between them. Germline V CDR1 and CDR2: ENHRY, SYGVKD. This CDR3 spans 12 amino acids. Clones were read by immunoSEQ multiplex PCR, and TCRdb kept only the in-frame ones, dropping some. The sample has tens of thousands of clones, around 67% seen once. The sequenced material came from peripheral blood. The TCR sequence derives from an older man with COVID-19, enrolled during active disease. The rearrangement uses TRBV10-3 and TRBJ2-3; a weak D match, TRBD2 (5 bases). DNA for the CDR3: TGTGCCATCAGTGGAGGAGGAGATACGCAGTATTTT. This codes for CAISGGGDTQYF.